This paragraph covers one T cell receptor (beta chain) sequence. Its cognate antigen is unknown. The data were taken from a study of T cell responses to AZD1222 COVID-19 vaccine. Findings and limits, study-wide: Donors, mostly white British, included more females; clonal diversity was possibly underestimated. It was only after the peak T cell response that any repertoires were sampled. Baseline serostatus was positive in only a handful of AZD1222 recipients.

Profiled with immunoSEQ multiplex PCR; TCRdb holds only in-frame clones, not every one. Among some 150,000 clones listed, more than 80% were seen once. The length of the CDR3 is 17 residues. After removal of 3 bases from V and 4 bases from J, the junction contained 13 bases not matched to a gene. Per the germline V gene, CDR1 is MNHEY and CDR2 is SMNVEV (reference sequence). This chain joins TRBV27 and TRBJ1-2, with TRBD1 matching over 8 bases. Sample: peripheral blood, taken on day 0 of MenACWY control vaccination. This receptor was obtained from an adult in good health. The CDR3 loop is CASSFAKGQAATYGYTF. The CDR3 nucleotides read TGTGCCAGCAGTTTCGCCAAGGGACAGGCGGCGACCTATGGCTACACCTTC.